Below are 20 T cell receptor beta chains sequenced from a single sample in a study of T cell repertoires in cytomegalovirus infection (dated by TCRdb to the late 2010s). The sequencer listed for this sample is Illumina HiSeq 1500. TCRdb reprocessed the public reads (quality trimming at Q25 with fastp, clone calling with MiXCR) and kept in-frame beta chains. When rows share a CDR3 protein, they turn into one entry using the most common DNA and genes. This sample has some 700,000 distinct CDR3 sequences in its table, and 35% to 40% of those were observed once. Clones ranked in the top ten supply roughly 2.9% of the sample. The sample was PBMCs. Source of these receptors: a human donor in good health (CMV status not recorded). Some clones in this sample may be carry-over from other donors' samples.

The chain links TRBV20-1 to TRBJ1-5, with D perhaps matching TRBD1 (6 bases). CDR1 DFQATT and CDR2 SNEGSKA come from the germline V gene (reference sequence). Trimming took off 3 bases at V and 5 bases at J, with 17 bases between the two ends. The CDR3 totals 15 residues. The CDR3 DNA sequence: TGCAGTGCTAGCGGGGGCAAGGACGGCGATCAGCCCCAGCATTTT. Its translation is CSASGGKDGDQPQHF.

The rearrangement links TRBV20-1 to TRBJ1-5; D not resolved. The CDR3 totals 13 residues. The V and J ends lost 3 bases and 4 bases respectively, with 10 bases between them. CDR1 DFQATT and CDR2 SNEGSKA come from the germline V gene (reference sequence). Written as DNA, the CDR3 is TGCAGTGCTAGCCCTCCGGGTAATCAGCCCCAGCATTTT. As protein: CSASPPGNQPQHF.

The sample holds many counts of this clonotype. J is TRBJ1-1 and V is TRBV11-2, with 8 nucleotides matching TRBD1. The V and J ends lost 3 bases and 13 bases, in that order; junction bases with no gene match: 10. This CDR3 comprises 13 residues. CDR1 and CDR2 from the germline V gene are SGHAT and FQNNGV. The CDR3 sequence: CASSLDRETPFFF. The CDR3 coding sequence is TGTGCCAGCAGCTTGGACAGGGAGACCCCTTTTTTCTTT.

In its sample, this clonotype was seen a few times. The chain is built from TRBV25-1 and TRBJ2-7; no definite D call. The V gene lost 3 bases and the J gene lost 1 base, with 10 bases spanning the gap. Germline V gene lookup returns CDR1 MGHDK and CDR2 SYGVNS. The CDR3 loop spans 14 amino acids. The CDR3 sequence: CASSDPGQSYEQYF. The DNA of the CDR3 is TGTGCCAGCAGTGACCCGGGTCAGTCCTACGAGCAGTACTTC.

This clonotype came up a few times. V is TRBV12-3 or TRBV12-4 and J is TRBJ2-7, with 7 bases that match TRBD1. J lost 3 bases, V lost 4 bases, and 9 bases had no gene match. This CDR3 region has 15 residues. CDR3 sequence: CASSWATDRDYEQYF. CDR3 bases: TGTGCCAGCAGTTGGGCTACTGACAGGGACTACGAGCAGTACTTC.

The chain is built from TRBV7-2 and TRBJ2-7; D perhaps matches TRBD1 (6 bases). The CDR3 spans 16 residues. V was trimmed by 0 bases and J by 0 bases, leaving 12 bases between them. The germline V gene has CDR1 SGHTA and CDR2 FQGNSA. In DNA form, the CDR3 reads TGTGCCAGCAGCTTAGCACCCCAGGGGTCCTCCTACGAGCAGTACTTC. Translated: CASSLAPQGSSYEQYF.

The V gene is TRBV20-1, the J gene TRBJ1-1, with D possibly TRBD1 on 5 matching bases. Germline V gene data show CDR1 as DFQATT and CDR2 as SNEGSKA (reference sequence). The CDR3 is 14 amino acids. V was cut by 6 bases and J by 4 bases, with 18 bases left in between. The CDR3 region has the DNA TGCAGTGCCCTCAAAGGGGCTGGTGGCACTGAAGCTTTCTTT. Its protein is CSALKGAGGTEAFF.

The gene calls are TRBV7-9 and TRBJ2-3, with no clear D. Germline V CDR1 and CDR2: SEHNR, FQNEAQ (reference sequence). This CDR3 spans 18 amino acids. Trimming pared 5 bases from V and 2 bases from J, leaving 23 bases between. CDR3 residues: CASSQPLLQTPNTDTQYF. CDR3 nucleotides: TGTGCCAGCAGCCAACCCCTTTTACAAACACCCAACACAGATACGCAGTATTTT.

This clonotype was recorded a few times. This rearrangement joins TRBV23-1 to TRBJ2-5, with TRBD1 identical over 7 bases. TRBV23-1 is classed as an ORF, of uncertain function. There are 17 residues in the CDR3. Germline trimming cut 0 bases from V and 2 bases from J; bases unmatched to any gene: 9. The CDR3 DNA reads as TGCGCCAGCAGTCAATCTAAGGGACAGAAGAGGCAAGAGACCCAGTACTTC. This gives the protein CASSQSKGQKRQETQYF.

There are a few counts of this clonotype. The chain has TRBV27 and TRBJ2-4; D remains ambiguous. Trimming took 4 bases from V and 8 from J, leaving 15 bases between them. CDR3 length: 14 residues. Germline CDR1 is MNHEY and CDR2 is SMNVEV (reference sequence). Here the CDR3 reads CASSYRPHADIQYF. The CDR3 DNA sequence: TGTGCCAGCAGTTACCGACCTCATGCGGACATTCAGTACTTC.

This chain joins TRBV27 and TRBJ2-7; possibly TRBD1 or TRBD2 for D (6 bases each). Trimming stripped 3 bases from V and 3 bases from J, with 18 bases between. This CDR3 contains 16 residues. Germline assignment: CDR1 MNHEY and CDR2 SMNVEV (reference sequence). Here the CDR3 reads CASSFGTTSSSYEQYF. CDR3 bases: TGTGCCAGCAGTTTCGGGACAACTAGCTCCAGCTACGAGCAGTACTTC.

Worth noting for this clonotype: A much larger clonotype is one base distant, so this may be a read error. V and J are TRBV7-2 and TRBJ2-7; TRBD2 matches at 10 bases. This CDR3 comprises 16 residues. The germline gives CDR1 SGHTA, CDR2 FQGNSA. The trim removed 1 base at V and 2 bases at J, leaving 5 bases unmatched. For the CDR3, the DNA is TGTGCCAGCAGCTTAGTACTAGCGGGGTTTACCTACGAGCAGTACTTC. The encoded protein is CASSLVLAGFTYEQYF.

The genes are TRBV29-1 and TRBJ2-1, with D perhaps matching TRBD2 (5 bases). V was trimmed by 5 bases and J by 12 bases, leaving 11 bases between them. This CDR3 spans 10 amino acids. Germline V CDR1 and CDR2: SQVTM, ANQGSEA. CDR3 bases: TGCAGCGTTATCGGCGAGGGGCAGTTCTTC. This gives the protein CSVIGEGQFF.

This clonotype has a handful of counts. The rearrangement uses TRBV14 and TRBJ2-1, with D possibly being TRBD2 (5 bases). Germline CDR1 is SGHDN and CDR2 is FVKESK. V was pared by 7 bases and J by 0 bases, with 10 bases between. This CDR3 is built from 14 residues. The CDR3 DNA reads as TGTGCCAGCAATCGGGGAAGCTCCTACAATGAGCAGTTCTTC. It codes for CASNRGSSYNEQFF. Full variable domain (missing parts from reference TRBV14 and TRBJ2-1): EAGVTQFPSHSVIEKGQTVTLRCDPISGHDNLYWYRRVMGKEIKFLLHFVKESKQDESGMPNNRFLAERTGGTYSTLKVQPAELEDSGVYFCASNRGSSYNEQFFGPGTRLTVL.

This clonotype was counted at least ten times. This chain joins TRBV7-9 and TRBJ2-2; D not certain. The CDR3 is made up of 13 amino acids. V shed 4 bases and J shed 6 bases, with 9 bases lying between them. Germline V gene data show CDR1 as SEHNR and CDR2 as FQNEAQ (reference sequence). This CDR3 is CASSSPRAGELFF. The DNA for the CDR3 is TGTGCCAGCAGCTCCCCCCGGGCCGGGGAGCTGTTTTTT.

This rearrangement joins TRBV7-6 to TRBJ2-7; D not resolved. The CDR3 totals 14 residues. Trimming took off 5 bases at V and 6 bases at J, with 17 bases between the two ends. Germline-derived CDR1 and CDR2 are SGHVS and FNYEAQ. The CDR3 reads CASSQTGVGSEQYF. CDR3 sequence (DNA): TGTGCCAGCAGCCAAACCGGAGTCGGGTCCGAGCAGTACTTC.

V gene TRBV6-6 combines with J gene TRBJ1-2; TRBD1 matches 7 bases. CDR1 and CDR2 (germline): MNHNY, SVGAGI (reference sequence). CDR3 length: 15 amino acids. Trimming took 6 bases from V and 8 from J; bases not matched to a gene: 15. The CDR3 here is CASRPGRDSVRGYTF. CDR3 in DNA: TGTGCCAGCAGACCAGGCCGGGACAGTGTAAGGGGCTACACCTTC.

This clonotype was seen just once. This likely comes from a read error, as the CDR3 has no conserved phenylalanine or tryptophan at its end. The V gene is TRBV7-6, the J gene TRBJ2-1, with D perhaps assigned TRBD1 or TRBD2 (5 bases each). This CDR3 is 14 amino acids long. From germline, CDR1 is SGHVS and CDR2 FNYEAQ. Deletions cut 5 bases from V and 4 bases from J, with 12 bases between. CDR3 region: CASSPRGFYNEQFL. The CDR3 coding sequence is TGTGCCAGCAGCCCTCGGGGCTTTTACAATGAGCAGTTCTTA.

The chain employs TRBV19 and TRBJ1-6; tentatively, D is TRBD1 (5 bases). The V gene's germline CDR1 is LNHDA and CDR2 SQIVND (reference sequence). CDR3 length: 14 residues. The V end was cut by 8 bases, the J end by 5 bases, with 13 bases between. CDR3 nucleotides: TGTGCCAGTGGCTGGGGGGGAAATAATTCACCCCTCCACTTT. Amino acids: CASGWGGNNSPLHF.

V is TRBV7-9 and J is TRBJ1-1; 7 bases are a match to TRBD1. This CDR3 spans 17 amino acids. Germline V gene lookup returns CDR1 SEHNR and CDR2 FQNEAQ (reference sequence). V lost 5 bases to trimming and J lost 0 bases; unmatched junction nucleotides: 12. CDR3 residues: CASSPRQGYPLNTEAFF. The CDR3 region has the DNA TGTGCCAGCAGCCCTAGACAGGGCTACCCCCTGAACACTGAAGCTTTCTTT.